This TCR beta chain derives from a study of T cell responses to AZD1222 COVID-19 vaccine. Germline CDR1 reads SGHTS; CDR2 reads YDEGEE. The CDR3 has 15 amino acids. J was trimmed by 3 bases and V by 4 bases; bases with no gene match: 7. Some clones are missing from TCRdb's copy, which holds only in-frame ones; the method was immunoSEQ multiplex PCR. In the table there are 85,000 to 95,000 clones, about nine tenths of which are singletons. This clonotype originated in an adult who received the AZD1222 COVID-19 vaccine. The chain uses TRBV5-8 and TRBJ1-2, with TRBD1 matching 9 bases. The sample was peripheral blood, taken 28 days after the second AZD1222 dose. Here the CDR3 DNA reads TGTGCCAGCAGCCGCGCCGACAGGGGGTACTATGGCTACACCTTC. Translated: CASSRADRGYYGYTF.